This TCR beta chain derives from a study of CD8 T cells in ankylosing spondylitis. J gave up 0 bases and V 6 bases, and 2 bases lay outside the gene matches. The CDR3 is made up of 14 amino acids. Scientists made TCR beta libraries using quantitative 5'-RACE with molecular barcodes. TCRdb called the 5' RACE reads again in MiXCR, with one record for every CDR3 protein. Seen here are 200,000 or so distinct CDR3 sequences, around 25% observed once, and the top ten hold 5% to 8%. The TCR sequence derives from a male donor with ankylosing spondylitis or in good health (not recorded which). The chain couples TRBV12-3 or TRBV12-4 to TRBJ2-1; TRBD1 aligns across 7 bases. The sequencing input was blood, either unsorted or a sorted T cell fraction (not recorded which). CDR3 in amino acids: CASSKGASYNEQFF. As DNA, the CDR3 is TGTGCCAGCAGCAAGGGGGCCTCCTACAATGAGCAGTTCTTC.